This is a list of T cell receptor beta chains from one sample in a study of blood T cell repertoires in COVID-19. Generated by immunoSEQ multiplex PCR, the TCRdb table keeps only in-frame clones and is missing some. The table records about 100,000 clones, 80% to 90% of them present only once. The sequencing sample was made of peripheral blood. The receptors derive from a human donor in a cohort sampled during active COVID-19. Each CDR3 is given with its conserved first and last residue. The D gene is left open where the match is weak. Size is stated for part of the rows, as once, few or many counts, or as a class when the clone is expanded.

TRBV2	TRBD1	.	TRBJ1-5	CASREIGTGINSNQPQHF	TGTGCCAGCAGGGAAATCGGGACAGGCATTAATAGCAATCAGCCCCAGCATTTT
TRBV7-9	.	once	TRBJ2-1	CASSFSTPSYNEQFF	TGTGCCAGCAGCTTCAGTACCCCTTCCTACAATGAGCAGTTCTTC
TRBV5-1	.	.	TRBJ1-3	CASSLVPRDKGNTIYF	TGCGCCAGCAGCTTGGTCCCCCGAGACAAAGGAAACACCATATATTTT
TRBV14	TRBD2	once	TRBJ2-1	CASSLRTSGIYNEQFF	TGTGCCAGCAGCCTTCGGACTAGCGGGATCTACAATGAGCAGTTCTTC
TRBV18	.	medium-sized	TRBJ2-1	CASSPLPGGGLNEQFF	TGTGCCAGCTCACCATTACCTGGGGGCGGGTTGAATGAGCAGTTCTTC
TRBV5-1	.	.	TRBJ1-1	CASSFEGASTEAFF	TGCGCCAGCAGCTTTGAGGGAGCGAGCACTGAAGCTTTCTTT
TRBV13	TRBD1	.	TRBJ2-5	CASSPGQILRETQYF	TGTGCCAGCAGCCCGGGACAGATTCTCAGGGAGACCCAGTACTTC
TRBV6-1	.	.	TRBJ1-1	CASSEARGGYNTEAFF	TGTGCCAGCAGTGAAGCTCGCGGAGGGTATAACACTGAAGCTTTCTTT
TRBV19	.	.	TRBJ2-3	CASRSNERTQYF	TGTGCCAGTAGGTCGAACGAGAGGACGCAGTATTTT
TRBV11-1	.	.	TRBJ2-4	CASSRYGDKNIQYF	TGTGCCAGCAGCCGATACGGAGACAAAAACATTCAGTACTTC
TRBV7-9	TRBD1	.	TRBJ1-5	CASSLGTGMANQPQHF	TGTGCCAGCAGCTTAGGGACAGGGATGGCCAATCAGCCCCAGCATTTT
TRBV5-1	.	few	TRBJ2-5	CASSLEVGGSETQYF	TGCGCCAGCAGCTTGGAAGTCGGGGGTTCAGAGACCCAGTACTTC
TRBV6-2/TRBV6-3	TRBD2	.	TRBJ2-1	CASSAPGLAGYNEQFF	TGTGCCAGCAGTGCCCCGGGACTAGCGGGATACAATGAGCAGTTCTTC
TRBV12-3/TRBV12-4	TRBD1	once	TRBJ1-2	CASSADRVDGYTF	TGTGCCAGCAGTGCCGACAGGGTGGATGGCTACACCTTC
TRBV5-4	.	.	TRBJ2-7	CASSRDTSYEQYF	TGTGCCAGCAGCCGGGACACTTCCTACGAGCAGTACTTC
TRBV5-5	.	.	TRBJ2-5	CASSFSPTRAETQYF	TGTGCCAGCAGCTTTTCGCCCACCAGGGCGGAGACCCAGTACTTC
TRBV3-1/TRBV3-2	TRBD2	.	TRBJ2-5	CASSQDRLAEQETQYF	TGTGCCAGCAGCCAAGACCGACTAGCGGAACAAGAGACCCAGTACTTC